This T cell receptor beta chain was recovered during a study of cytomegalovirus exposure and HLA in healthy donors. Trimming cost V 5 bases and J 6 bases, with 14 bases left between them. The CDR3 length is 13 residues. Germline V gene sequence: CDR1 MNHEY, CDR2 SMNVEV (reference sequence). Primers for the PCR totalled 60 Vbeta and 13 Jbeta. The assay was immunoSEQ multiplex PCR, and TCRdb's table has in-frame clones only and misses some. The sample gives approximately 130,000 clones, roughly four fifths of which show up once; approximately 1.8% is in the top ten. This TCR was recovered from a man aged 35-49 years in good health and CMV-seronegative. The chain recombines TRBV27 with TRBJ2-7, with D tentatively TRBD2 (5 bases). The sequenced material came from PBMCs. CDR3 DNA: TGTGCCAGCAGTCCACCCGAGGCGGGCGAGCAGTACTTC. Translation: CASSPPEAGEQYF.